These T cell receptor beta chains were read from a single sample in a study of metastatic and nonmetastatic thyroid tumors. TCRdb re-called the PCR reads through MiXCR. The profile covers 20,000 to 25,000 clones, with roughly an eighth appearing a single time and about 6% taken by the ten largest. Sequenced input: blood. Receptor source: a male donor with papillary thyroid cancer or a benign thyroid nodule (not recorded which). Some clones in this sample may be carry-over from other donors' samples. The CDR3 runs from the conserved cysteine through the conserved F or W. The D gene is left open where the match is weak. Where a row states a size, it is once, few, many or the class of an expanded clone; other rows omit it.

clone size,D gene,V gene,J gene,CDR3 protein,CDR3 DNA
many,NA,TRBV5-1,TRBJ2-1,CASSLDDYNEQFF,TGCGCCAGCAGCTTGGACGACTACAATGAGCAGTTCTTC
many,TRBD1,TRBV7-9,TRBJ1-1,CASSLAGQGGTEAFF,TGTGCCAGCAGCTTAGCGGGACAGGGTGGAACTGAAGCTTTCTTT
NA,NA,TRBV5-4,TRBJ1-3,CASSFGAGNGNTIYF,TGTGCCAGCAGTTTTGGTGCGGGGAACGGAAACACCATATATTTT
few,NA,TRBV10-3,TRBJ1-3,CAISEGAAIDTIYF,TGTGCCATCAGTGAGGGGGCAGCGATTGACACCATATATTTT
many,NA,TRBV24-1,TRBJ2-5,CATSEGVGHGIIQETQYF,TGTGCCACCAGTGAGGGGGTGGGACACGGCATAATACAAGAGACCCAGTACTTC
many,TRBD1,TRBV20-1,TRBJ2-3,CSAYPVTGGSDTQYF,TGCAGTGCTTACCCCGTGACAGGGGGTTCAGATACGCAGTATTTT
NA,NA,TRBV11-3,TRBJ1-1,CASSLGGLEGTEAFF,TGTGCCAGCAGCTTAGGCGGGCTGGAAGGCACTGAAGCTTTCTTT
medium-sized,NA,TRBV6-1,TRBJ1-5,CASSEGVQPQHF,TGTGCCAGCAGTGAAGGGGTGCAGCCCCAGCATTTT
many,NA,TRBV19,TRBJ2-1,CASSLDWNLFNEQFF,TGTGCCAGTAGTCTGGACTGGAACCTTTTCAATGAGCAGTTCTTC
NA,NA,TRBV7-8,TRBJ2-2,CASSPEVRARGSRELFF,TGTGCCAGCAGCCCCGAGGTTCGGGCTCGAGGGAGCAGGGAGCTGTTTTTT
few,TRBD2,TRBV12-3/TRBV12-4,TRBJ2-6,CASTPTGGEANVLTF,TGTGCCAGCACCCCCACGGGGGGGGAGGCCAACGTCCTGACTTTC
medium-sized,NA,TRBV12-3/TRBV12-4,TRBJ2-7,CASSLGPPLDEQYF,TGTGCCAGCAGTTTAGGCCCGCCCCTAGACGAGCAGTACTTC
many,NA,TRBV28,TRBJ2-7,CASSLTGSSYEQYF,TGTGCCAGCAGCCTAACTGGCAGCTCCTACGAGCAGTACTTC
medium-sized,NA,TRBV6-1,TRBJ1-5,CASSGRGALLQPQHF,TGTGCCAGCAGTGGTCGGGGGGCCCTGCTTCAGCCCCAGCATTTT
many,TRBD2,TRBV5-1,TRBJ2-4,CASSSTSGLAKNIQYF,TGCGCCAGCAGTTCGACTAGCGGACTAGCCAAAAACATTCAGTACTTC
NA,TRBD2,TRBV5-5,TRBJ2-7,CASTPTSGSFGQYF,TGTGCCAGCACCCCGACTAGCGGGAGTTTTGGGCAGTACTTC
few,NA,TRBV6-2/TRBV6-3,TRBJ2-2,CASSYRRIGGAGELFF,TGTGCCAGCAGTTACCGGCGGATTGGGGGCGCCGGGGAGCTGTTTTTT
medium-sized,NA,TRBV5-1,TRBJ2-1,CASRPGGPYNEQFF,TGCGCCAGCAGGCCCGGGGGGCCCTACAATGAGCAGTTCTTC
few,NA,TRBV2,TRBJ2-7,CASSEDRETYEQYF,TGTGCCAGCAGTGAAGACAGGGAAACCTACGAGCAGTACTTC
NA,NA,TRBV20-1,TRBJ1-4,CSASEGGGEKLFF,TGCAGTGCTAGCGAGGGAGGGGGTGAAAAACTGTTTTTT
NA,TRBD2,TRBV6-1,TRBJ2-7,CASSRSGEAGAYEQYF,TGTGCCAGCAGCAGATCGGGGGAAGCGGGGGCCTACGAGCAGTACTTC
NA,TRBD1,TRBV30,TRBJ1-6,CAWSVDRGPPLHF,TGTGCCTGGAGTGTGGACAGGGGTCCACCCCTCCACTTT
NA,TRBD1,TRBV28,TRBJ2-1,CASSPGGERNEQFF,TGTGCCAGCAGTCCAGGGGGCGAGCGAAATGAGCAGTTCTTC
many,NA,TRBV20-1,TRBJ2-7,CSAAPPLLGHYEQYF,TGCAGTGCTGCCCCTCCACTACTAGGACACTACGAGCAGTACTTC
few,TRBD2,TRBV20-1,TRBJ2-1,CSAEGLAGGPGNEQFF,TGCAGTGCCGAAGGACTAGCGGGAGGGCCGGGGAATGAGCAGTTCTTC
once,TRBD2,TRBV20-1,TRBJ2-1,CSARGTSGSDEQFF,TGCAGTGCTAGGGGGACTAGCGGGAGCGATGAGCAGTTCTTC
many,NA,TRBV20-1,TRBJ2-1,CSAKNRDNNNEQFF,TGCAGTGCTAAGAACCGGGACAACAACAATGAGCAGTTCTTC
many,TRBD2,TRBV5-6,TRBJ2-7,CASSFGTNYEQYF,TGTGCCAGCAGCTTCGGGACTAACTACGAGCAGTACTTC
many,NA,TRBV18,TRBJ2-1,CASSPRGADYNEQFF,TGTGCCAGCTCACCACGCGGGGCCGATTACAATGAGCAGTTCTTC
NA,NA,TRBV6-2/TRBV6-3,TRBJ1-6,CASSPAWQAPLHF,TGTGCCAGCAGTCCGGCGTGGCAAGCACCCCTCCACTTT
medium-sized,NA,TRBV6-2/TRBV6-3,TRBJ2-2,CASSLTGIGAGELFF,TGTGCCAGCAGCCTGACGGGGATTGGGGCCGGGGAGCTGTTTTTT
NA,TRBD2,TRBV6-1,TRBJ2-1,CASSEARTSGNEQFF,TGTGCCAGCAGTGAAGCTCGGACTAGCGGCAATGAGCAGTTCTTC
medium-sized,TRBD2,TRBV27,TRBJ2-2,CASRFSGGPNTGELFF,TGTGCCAGCAGATTCTCGGGAGGGCCCAACACCGGGGAGCTGTTTTTT